This T cell receptor (beta chain) emerged from a study of T cell responses to AZD1222 COVID-19 vaccine. At the level of the study: Combined were second doses at about 4 or about 12 weeks. Broader study findings: The sample set comprised mostly white British donors with more females, and clonal diversity was possibly underestimated. Rises in breadth and depth of Spike-specific TCRs came after two AZD1222 doses.

Germline V gene lookup returns CDR1 MRHNA and CDR2 SNTAGT. This CDR3 comprises 13 residues. Trimming pared 3 bases from V and 1 base from J, leaving 3 bases between. TCRdb's table, derived via immunoSEQ multiplex PCR, lists solely in-frame clones and lacks some. Here the sample spans 85,000 to 130,000 clones, 88% being singletons. The table lists this clone with a few counts. Its antigen is still unknown. The same CDR3 is also encoded by other DNA sequences in this sample. This material consisted of peripheral blood, taken on day 0 of AZD1222 vaccination. The chain is built from TRBV6-4 and TRBJ2-2; D remains ambiguous. This clonotype originated in an adult in good health. The CDR3 sequence: CASSEGNTGELFF. The DNA for the CDR3 is TGTGCCAGCAGTGAGGGGAACACCGGGGAGCTGTTTTTT.